This T cell receptor beta chain is from a study of blood T cell repertoires in COVID-19. Membership in each cohort depended on participant-reported clinical history. CDR3 length: 22 residues. V trimming: 1 base; J trimming: 4 bases; junction bases outside the gene matches: 19. CDR1 KGHDR and CDR2 SFDVKD come from the germline V gene. Under the authors' procedure: The assay estimated nucleated cells by amplifying reference gene primers. Method: immunoSEQ multiplex PCR; TCRdb's copy keeps in-frame clones and lacks some. The V and J calls and clone size are taken from that table; D and trimming were inferred from the DNA. The sample contains about 400,000 clones, approximately 90% of which appear only once.

Material: PBMCs or T cells enriched from blood (not recorded which). The source of this sequence is a woman younger than 45 with acute COVID-19. The chain joins TRBV24-1 to TRBJ2-2, with TRBD2 matching 11 bases. The chain's CDR3 is CATSDLPPGTSGPRGGTGELFF. In DNA, the CDR3 is TGTGCCACCAGTGATTTACCCCCCGGGACTAGCGGACCTCGCGGGGGCACCGGGGAGCTGTTTTTT.